Listed below are T cell receptor beta chains from one sample, sequenced in a study of vaccination and CD4 T cells after COVID-19. Using its own MiXCR run on the PCR reads, TCRdb lists one record per CDR3 protein. Of about 25,000 distinct CDR3 sequences listed, approximately 40% are singletons. Antigens for these TCRs are unknown. Sequenced input: CD4+ T cells from blood, cultured in vitro. These receptors were collected from a human donor who had recovered from COVID-19. The CDR3 runs from the conserved cysteine through the conserved F or W. The order of the fields is V gene, J gene, CDR3 length, clone size, D gene, CDR3 protein, CDR3 DNA. A D gene is named only where the DNA matches it firmly. Rows may omit the clone size; those that give it use once, few, many or a size class.

TRBV27	TRBJ2-4	14	NA	NA	CASRPPLAKNIQYF	TGTGCCAGCCGGCCCCCACTAGCCAAAAACATTCAGTACTTC
TRBV20-1	TRBJ2-7	16	NA	TRBD1	CSASTYRGVRSYEQYF	TGCAGTGCTAGTACTTACAGGGGTGTTCGCTCCTACGAGCAGTACTTC
TRBV2	TRBJ1-2	14	NA	TRBD1	CASVDGTGVVGYTF	TGTGCCAGCGTGGATGGGACAGGGGTCGTTGGCTACACCTTC
TRBV7-3	TRBJ1-6	16	NA	NA	CASSSGSTNHNSPLHF	TGTGCCAGCAGCTCCGGGTCCACAAACCATAATTCACCCCTCCACTTT
TRBV7-9	TRBJ2-5	14	NA	NA	CASSLMSGDGIQYF	TGTGCCAGCAGCTTAATGTCGGGCGACGGGATCCAGTACTTC
TRBV6-1	TRBJ2-3	13	few	NA	CASSEGGPDTQYF	TGTGCCAGCAGTGAAGGGGGGCCAGATACGCAGTATTTT
TRBV7-2	TRBJ2-7	18	NA	TRBD1	CASSLARGLRDRVYEQYF	TGTGCCAGCAGCTTAGCTAGAGGGCTTCGGGACAGGGTTTACGAGCAGTACTTC
TRBV20-1	TRBJ1-2	12	few	NA	CSATRQYYGYTF	TGCAGTGCTACCCGACAGTACTATGGCTACACCTTC
TRBV10-3	TRBJ2-7	15	few	NA	CAIRGLGESSYEQYF	TGTGCCATCAGAGGCCTCGGAGAAAGCTCCTACGAGCAGTACTTC
TRBV27	TRBJ1-6	16	NA	NA	CASREQGRSYNSPLHF	TGTGCCAGCAGGGAACAGGGACGCTCCTATAATTCACCCCTCCACTTT
TRBV7-9	TRBJ1-1	14	few	NA	CASSLGGQNTEAFF	TGTGCCAGCAGCTTAGGGGGGCAGAACACTGAAGCTTTCTTT
TRBV7-2	TRBJ1-3	16	NA	NA	CASSLALGGSGNTIYF	TGTGCCAGCAGCTTAGCGCTAGGGGGCTCTGGAAACACCATATATTTT
TRBV5-4	TRBJ2-3	16	few	NA	CASRLGGGLRTDTQYF	TGTGCCAGCAGACTCGGAGGGGGGTTGAGGACAGATACGCAGTATTTT
TRBV6-1	TRBJ2-3	15	NA	TRBD1	CASTEGQGSTDTQYF	TGTGCCAGCACTGAGGGACAGGGAAGCACAGATACGCAGTATTTT
TRBV27	TRBJ2-1	14	NA	NA	CASSLGGRNNEQFF	TGTGCCAGCAGTTTGGGGGGGCGGAACAATGAGCAGTTCTTC
TRBV19	TRBJ1-1	15	NA	NA	CASSIVPGMNTEAFF	TGTGCCAGTAGTATAGTTCCAGGGATGAACACTGAAGCTTTCTTT
TRBV19	TRBJ2-6	18	NA	TRBD1	CASSSRGGQGSGANVLTF	TGTGCCAGTAGTAGCAGAGGTGGACAGGGCTCTGGGGCCAACGTCCTGACTTTC
TRBV20-1	TRBJ1-6	17	few	TRBD1	CSAPGVDRPKFGSPLHF	TGCAGTGCTCCGGGAGTGGACAGGCCCAAATTTGGTTCACCCCTCCACTTT
TRBV27	TRBJ1-5	13	NA	NA	CASSFGGGQPQHF	TGTGCCAGCAGTTTTGGGGGGGGTCAGCCCCAGCATTTT
TRBV6-1	TRBJ2-7	14	NA	NA	CASRLGGSSYEQYF	TGTGCCAGCAGATTGGGCGGTAGCTCCTACGAGCAGTACTTC
TRBV28	TRBJ1-1	12	few	NA	CASSFVDSEAFF	TGTGCCAGCAGTTTCGTTGACAGTGAAGCTTTCTTT
TRBV7-2	TRBJ1-6	13	few	NA	CASSLDPSGPLHF	TGTGCCAGCAGCTTAGATCCTTCGGGACCCCTCCACTTT
TRBV6-1	TRBJ2-7	12	NA	NA	CASTDRAYEQYF	TGTGCCAGCACCGACAGAGCCTACGAGCAGTACTTC
TRBV14	TRBJ2-5	13	NA	NA	CASSQLYQETQYF	TGTGCCAGCAGCCAACTCTACCAAGAGACCCAGTACTTC
TRBV10-3	TRBJ2-1	11	NA	NA	CAISATNEQFF	TGTGCCATCAGCGCCACTAATGAGCAGTTCTTC
TRBV7-8	TRBJ2-3	17	few	TRBD2	CASSGLAGSTSTDTQYF	TGTGCCAGCAGCGGACTAGCGGGGAGTACTAGCACAGATACGCAGTATTTT
TRBV2	TRBJ1-5	14	NA	NA	CASSARGGNQPQHF	TGTGCCAGCAGTGCCCGTGGGGGCAATCAGCCCCAGCATTTT
TRBV28	TRBJ2-7	14	NA	NA	CASWPSGGSYEQYF	TGTGCCTCATGGCCCAGTGGGGGATCCTACGAGCAGTACTTC
TRBV19	TRBJ1-1	15	few	NA	CASSIPGGVNTEAFF	TGTGCCAGTAGTATTCCCGGCGGGGTGAACACTGAAGCTTTCTTT
TRBV7-9	TRBJ1-6	14	NA	NA	CASSLEWSNSPLHF	TGTGCCAGCAGCTTAGAGTGGTCTAATTCACCCCTCCACTTT
TRBV5-1	TRBJ1-2	15	few	TRBD1	CASSLGGTGVYGYTF	TGCGCCAGCAGCTTGGGGGGAACAGGGGTCTATGGCTACACCTTC
TRBV2	TRBJ2-5	12	few	NA	CASNGDMETQYF	TGTGCCAGCAATGGAGATATGGAGACCCAGTACTTC
TRBV7-2	TRBJ2-7	19	NA	TRBD1	CASSSLGGQGAAPSYEQYF	TGTGCCAGCAGCTCCCTCGGGGGACAGGGGGCTGCCCCCTCCTACGAGCAGTACTTC
TRBV7-6	TRBJ1-1	15	few	NA	CASSSPTGENTEAFF	TGTGCCAGCAGCTCACCGACGGGAGAGAACACTGAAGCTTTCTTT
TRBV14	TRBJ2-1	15	once	NA	CASSQVLPAYNEQFF	TGTGCCAGCAGCCAAGTACTCCCGGCCTACAATGAGCAGTTCTTC
TRBV29-1	TRBJ2-5	15	NA	NA	CSVARLSQYQETQYF	TGCAGCGTAGCCCGACTCTCACAGTACCAAGAGACCCAGTACTTC
TRBV2	TRBJ1-6	11	NA	NA	CASSHNSPLHF	TGTGCCAGTAGCCATAATTCACCCCTCCACTTT
TRBV11-2	TRBJ2-7	14	NA	TRBD2	CASRVAGSVNEQYF	TGTGCCAGCAGAGTAGCGGGGAGTGTGAACGAGCAGTACTTC
TRBV20-1	TRBJ2-7	15	few	NA	CSAQGGGVSSYEQYF	TGCAGTGCCCAGGGAGGCGGGGTTAGCTCCTACGAGCAGTACTTC
TRBV6-5	TRBJ2-7	18	NA	TRBD2	CASSYPGLAGGRAYEQYF	TGTGCCAGCAGTTACCCGGGGCTAGCGGGAGGGAGGGCCTACGAGCAGTACTTC
TRBV24-1	TRBJ2-3	12	NA	NA	CATRGPGNAQYF	TGTGCCACGCGAGGTCCAGGGAATGCGCAGTATTTT
TRBV2	TRBJ1-5	14	NA	NA	CASRMGLSNQPQHF	TGTGCCAGCAGGATGGGCCTTAGCAATCAGCCCCAGCATTTT
TRBV6-5	TRBJ1-6	15	few	TRBD1	CASSFGQVFNSPLHF	TGTGCCAGCAGTTTCGGACAGGTTTTTAATTCACCCCTCCACTTT
TRBV28	TRBJ2-3	14	few	NA	CASSLDRGTDTQYF	TGTGCCAGCTCCCTTGATAGGGGCACAGATACGCAGTATTTT
TRBV6-2/TRBV6-3	TRBJ2-3	17	few	TRBD2	CASSYVGGAFSTDTQYF	TGTGCCAGCAGTTATGTCGGGGGGGCCTTCTCTACAGATACGCAGTATTTT
TRBV20-1	TRBJ2-1	16	NA	TRBD2	CSARVAGGPHYNEQFF	TGCAGTGCTAGAGTTGCGGGGGGCCCTCACTACAATGAGCAGTTCTTC
TRBV7-3	TRBJ2-3	15	few	NA	CASSLGRYKADTQYF	TGTGCCAGCAGCTTAGGCCGCTATAAGGCAGATACGCAGTATTTT
TRBV20-1	TRBJ1-2	11	NA	NA	CSAGTLYGYTF	TGCAGTGCCGGGACCCTTTATGGCTACACCTTC
TRBV7-2	TRBJ2-1	14	NA	NA	CASSLARQMDEQFF	TGTGCCAGCAGCTTGGCCCGACAGATGGATGAGCAGTTCTTC
TRBV2	TRBJ2-5	19	NA	TRBD2	CASKGQGKASGGLGETQYF	TGTGCCAGCAAAGGCCAGGGGAAGGCTAGCGGGGGGCTGGGAGAGACCCAGTACTTC
TRBV27	TRBJ2-2	16	few	NA	CASAHIAGGDTGELFF	TGTGCCAGCGCTCATATCGCCGGAGGGGACACCGGGGAGCTGTTTTTT
TRBV7-9	TRBJ1-1	14	few	TRBD1	CASSSTGGRSEAFF	TGTGCCAGCAGCTCTACAGGGGGCCGTTCTGAAGCTTTCTTT
TRBV6-1	TRBJ2-7	14	NA	TRBD2	CASKAGLASYEQYF	TGTGCCAGCAAGGCGGGACTAGCGAGCTACGAGCAGTACTTC
TRBV4-3	TRBJ1-5	16	NA	NA	CASSQGASSEVQPQHF	TGCGCCAGCAGCCAAGGGGCCAGTAGCGAAGTTCAGCCCCAGCATTTT
TRBV28	TRBJ2-7	13	few	NA	CASRRDTTYEQYF	TGTGCCAGCAGAAGGGACACAACCTACGAGCAGTACTTC